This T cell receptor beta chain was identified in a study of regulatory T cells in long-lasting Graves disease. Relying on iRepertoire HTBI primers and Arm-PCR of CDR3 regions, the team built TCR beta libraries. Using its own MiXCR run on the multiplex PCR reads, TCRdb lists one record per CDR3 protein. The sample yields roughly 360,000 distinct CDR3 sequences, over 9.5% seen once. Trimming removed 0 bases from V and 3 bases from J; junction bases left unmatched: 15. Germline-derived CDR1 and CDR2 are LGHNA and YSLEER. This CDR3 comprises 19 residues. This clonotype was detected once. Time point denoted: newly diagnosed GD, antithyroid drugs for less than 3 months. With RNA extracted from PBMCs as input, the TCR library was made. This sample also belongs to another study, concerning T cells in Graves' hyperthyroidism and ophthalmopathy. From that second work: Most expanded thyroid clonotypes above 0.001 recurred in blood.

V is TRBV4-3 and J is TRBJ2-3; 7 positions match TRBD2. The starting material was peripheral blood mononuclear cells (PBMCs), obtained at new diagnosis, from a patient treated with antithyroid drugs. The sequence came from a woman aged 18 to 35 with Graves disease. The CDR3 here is CASSQEAGTGPSPTDTQYF. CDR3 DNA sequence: TGCGCCAGCAGCCAAGAAGCGGGGACGGGGCCCTCCCCGACAGATACGCAGTATTTT.